This note documents a single T cell receptor (beta chain) sequence. This sample was included in a study of low-dose radiotherapy and immunotherapy resistance in tumors. TRAV and TRBV primers primed cDNA for both TCRalpha and TCRbeta. With a constant-region primer and a V-primer adapter, TCRs were subjected to 20 PCR cycles of amplification. TCRdb redid the calling of the reads with MiXCR, one entry per CDR3 protein. The data contain about 12,000 distinct CDR3 sequences, 76% of them singletons. CDR3 size: 14 residues. V was pared by 7 bases and J by 1 base, with 6 bases of the junction left unmatched. Germline V CDR1 and CDR2: MDHEN, SYDVKM.

This TCR came from a human donor with advanced metastatic prostate, ovarian, gallbladder or colorectal cancer (not recorded which). This table probably holds off-target reads from a library built for another chain. The chain couples TRBV28 to TRBJ2-7; TRBD2 matches at 8 bases. The CDR3 region has the DNA TGTGCCAGCACCGAACCTAGCGGGTCCTACGAGCAGTACTTC. Encoded protein: CASTEPSGSYEQYF.